This T cell receptor beta chain was identified during a study of blood T cell repertoires in COVID-19. Source study methods: Amplification of reference gene primers was used by the study to estimate nucleated cell counts. Here immunoSEQ multiplex PCR was the method, and the copy in TCRdb shows in-frame clones only, minus some. That table is the source of V, J and clone size, and D and trimming were worked out from the DNA. The repertoire includes 85,000 to 95,000 clones, around 88% of them detected once, and under 0.6% sits in the top ten. The V end was cut by 0 bases, the J end by 3 bases, with 8 bases between. Germline values: CDR1 SGHRS, CDR2 YFSETQ. The CDR3 is 14 amino acids.

The chain links TRBV5-1 to TRBJ2-3; maybe TRBD2 (6 bases). The specimen was peripheral blood. This sequence originates from a man aged 60 to 75 with acute or convalescent COVID-19. The CDR3 protein is CASSLDRGTDTQYF. The CDR3 nucleotides are TGCGCCAGCAGCTTGGATCGGGGGACAGATACGCAGTATTTT.